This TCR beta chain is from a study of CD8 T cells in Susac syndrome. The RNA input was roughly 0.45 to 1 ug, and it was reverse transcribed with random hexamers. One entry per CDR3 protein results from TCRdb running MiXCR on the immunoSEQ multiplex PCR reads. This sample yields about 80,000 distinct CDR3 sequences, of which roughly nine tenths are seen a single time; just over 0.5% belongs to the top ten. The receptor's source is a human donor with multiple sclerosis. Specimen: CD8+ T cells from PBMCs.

The CDR3 nucleotides are TGTGCCAGCAGCAGACCCCGGGGGTTTGGGGGAAACTACAATGAGCAGTTCTTC. Protein product: CASSRPRGFGGNYNEQFF. The rearrangement joins TRBV11-1 to TRBJ2-1, with D tentatively TRBD2 (6 bases). Germline CDR1 and CDR2: SGHAT and FQDESV (reference sequence). With 5 bases removed from V and 3 bases from J, the gap between germline ends came to 23 bases. This CDR3 region has 18 residues. The full variable domain, completed using reference TRBV11-1 and TRBJ2-1, is EAEVAQSPRYKITEKSQAVAFWCDPISGHATLYWYRQILGQGPELLVQFQDESVVDDSQLPKDRFSAERLKGVDSTLKIQPAELGDSAMYLCASSRPRGFGGNYNEQFFGPGTRLTVL.